This T cell receptor (beta chain) was identified in a study of blood T cell repertoires in COVID-19. Study in general: Nucleic acid was either cDNA or gDNA, and it came from T cells, B-cell-depleted T cells, or PBMCs.

In the original workflow: From reference gene primer amplification, estimates of nucleated cell counts were derived. Libraries were prepared by immunoSEQ multiplex PCR; TCRdb keeps only in-frame clonotypes and omits some of them. Clone size and V and J calls were adopted from that table, with D and trimming inferred from the DNA. The table shows 150,000 to 200,000 clones, with 88% occurring only once. CDR1 MGHRA and CDR2 YSYEKL come from the germline V gene. The CDR3 contains 16 residues. V trimming: 3 bases; J trimming: 5 bases; junction bases outside the gene matches: 10. The sample was PBMCs or T cells enriched from blood (not recorded which). The TCR was taken from a woman between 18 and 29 years old who had recovered from COVID-19. The chain uses TRBV4-1 and TRBJ1-1; TRBD1 agrees at 9 bases. CDR3 coding DNA: TGCGCCAGCAGCCAGGGCATACAGGGGGCAAAGACTGAAGCTTTCTTT. Protein product: CASSQGIQGAKTEAFF.